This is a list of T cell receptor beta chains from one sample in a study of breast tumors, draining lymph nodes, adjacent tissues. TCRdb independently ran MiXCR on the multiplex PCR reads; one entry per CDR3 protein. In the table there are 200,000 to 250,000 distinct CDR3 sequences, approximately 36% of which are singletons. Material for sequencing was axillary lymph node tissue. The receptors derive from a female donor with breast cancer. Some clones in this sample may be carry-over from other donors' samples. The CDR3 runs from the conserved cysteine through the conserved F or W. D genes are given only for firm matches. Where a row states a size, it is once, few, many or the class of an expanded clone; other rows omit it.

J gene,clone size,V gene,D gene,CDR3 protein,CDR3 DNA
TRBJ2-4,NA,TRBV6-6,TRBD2,CASSYRLAGNIQYF,TGTGCCAGCAGTTATAGACTAGCGGGTAACATTCAGTACTTC
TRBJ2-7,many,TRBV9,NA,CASSPRGQDSYEQYF,TGTGCCAGCAGCCCCCGAGGGCAGGACTCCTACGAGCAGTACTTC
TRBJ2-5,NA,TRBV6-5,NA,CASSEGGRTGPAETQYF,TGTGCCAGCAGTGAGGGGGGCAGGACTGGCCCAGCGGAGACCCAGTACTTC
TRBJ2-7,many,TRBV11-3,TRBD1,CASSDTGGITYEQYF,TGTGCCAGCAGCGACACAGGGGGCATAACCTACGAGCAGTACTTC
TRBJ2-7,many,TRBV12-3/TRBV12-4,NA,CASSLDGYSSYEQYF,TGTGCCAGCAGTTTAGACGGGTATAGCTCCTACGAGCAGTACTTC
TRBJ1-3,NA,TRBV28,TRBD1,CASSPGQGIHTIYF,TGTGCCAGCAGCCCGGGACAGGGCATACACACCATATATTTT
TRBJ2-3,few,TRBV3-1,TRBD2,CASSQTPSGSTDTQYF,TGTGCCAGCAGCCAAACGCCTAGCGGGAGCACAGATACGCAGTATTTT
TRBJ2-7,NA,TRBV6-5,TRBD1,CASRQGTAPYEQYF,TGTGCCAGCCGCCAGGGGACAGCTCCCTACGAGCAGTACTTC
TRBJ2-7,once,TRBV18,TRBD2,CASSPGTSGSDEQCF,TGTGCCAGCTCACCAGGGACTAGCGGGAGCGACGAGCAGTGCTTC
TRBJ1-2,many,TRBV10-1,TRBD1,CASSRDREDGYTF,TGCGCCAGCAGCCGGGACAGGGAGGATGGCTACACCTTC
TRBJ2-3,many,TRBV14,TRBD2,CASSQTSSGSTDTQYF,TGTGCCAGCAGCCAAACATCTAGCGGGAGCACAGATACGCAGTATTTT
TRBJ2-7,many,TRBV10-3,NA,CAISESSGSYEQYF,TGTGCCATCAGTGAGTCGTCCGGGAGCTACGAGCAGTACTTC
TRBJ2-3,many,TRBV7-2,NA,CASSLARTDTQYF,TGTGCCAGCAGCTTAGCGCGCACAGATACGCAGTATTTT
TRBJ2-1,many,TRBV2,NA,CASVRGVINNEQFF,TGTGCCAGCGTAAGGGGGGTTATCAACAATGAGCAGTTCTTC
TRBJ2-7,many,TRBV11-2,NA,CASSLGVDFSYEQYF,TGTGCCAGCAGCTTAGGCGTGGATTTCTCCTACGAGCAGTACTTC
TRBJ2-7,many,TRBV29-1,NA,CSVVGLTVSYEQYF,TGCAGCGTTGTCGGATTGACAGTCTCCTACGAGCAGTACTTC
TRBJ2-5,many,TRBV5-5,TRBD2,CASSLDRTSGETQYF,TGTGCCAGCAGCCTTGATCGGACTAGCGGAGAGACCCAGTACTTC
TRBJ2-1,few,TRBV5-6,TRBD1,CASSLLQGAYEQFF,TGTGCCAGCAGCTTGTTGCAGGGGGCGTATGAGCAGTTCTTC
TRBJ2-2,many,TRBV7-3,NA,CASARVDTGELFF,TGTGCCAGCGCCAGGGTCGACACCGGGGAGCTGTTTTTT
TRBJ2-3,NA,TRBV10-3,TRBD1,CAATGDRGRNTDTQYF,TGTGCGGCGACCGGGGACAGGGGCCGGAACACAGATACGCAGTATTTT
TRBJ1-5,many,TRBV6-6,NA,CASSDPGQLHQPQHF,TGTGCCAGCAGTGACCCTGGACAGTTGCATCAGCCCCAGCATTTT
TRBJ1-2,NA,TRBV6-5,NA,CASTPTGAVYGYTF,TGTGCCAGCACCCCGACGGGGGCAGTCTATGGCTACACCTTC
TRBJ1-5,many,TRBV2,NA,CASSEDVAPAAQHF,TGTGCCAGCAGTGAAGATGTCGCCCCGGCGGCCCAGCATTTT
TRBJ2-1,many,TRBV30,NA,CAWSSGSSSYNEQFF,TGTGCCTGGAGTTCGGGAAGCTCCTCCTACAATGAGCAGTTCTTC
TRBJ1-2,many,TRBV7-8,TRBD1,CASSPDRPTNYGYPF,TGTGCCAGCAGCCCGGACAGGCCTACTAACTATGGCTACCCCTTC
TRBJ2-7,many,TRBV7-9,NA,CASSLGISSEQYF,TGTGCCAGCAGCTTAGGAATATCAAGCGAGCAGTACTTC
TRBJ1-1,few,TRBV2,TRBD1,CASRWTGDTEAFF,TGTGCCAGCAGGTGGACAGGGGATACTGAAGCTTTCTTT
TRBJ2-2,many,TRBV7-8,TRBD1,CASSLRTGGTGELFF,TGTGCCAGCAGCCTAAGGACAGGGGGAACCGGGGAGCTGTTTTTT
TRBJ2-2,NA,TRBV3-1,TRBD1,CASSPGTGGPGELFF,TGTGCCAGCAGCCCGGGGACAGGGGGGCCCGGGGAGCTGTTTTTT
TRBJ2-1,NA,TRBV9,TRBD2,CASSVGTRGDNEQFF,TGTGCCAGCAGCGTAGGGACTAGAGGGGACAATGAGCAGTTCTTC
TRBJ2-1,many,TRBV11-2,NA,CASSPQTWAYNEQFF,TGTGCCAGCAGCCCCCAAACCTGGGCCTACAATGAGCAGTTCTTC
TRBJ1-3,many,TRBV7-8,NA,CASSTAGSESGNTIYF,TGTGCCAGCAGCACAGCCGGGTCCGAATCTGGAAACACCATATATTTT
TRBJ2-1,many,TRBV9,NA,CASSSRDLSYNEQFF,TGTGCCAGCAGCTCCCGGGACCTCTCCTACAATGAGCAGTTCTTC
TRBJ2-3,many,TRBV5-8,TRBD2,CASSLDEGGSDTQYF,TGTGCCAGCAGCTTGGATGAGGGAGGGTCAGATACGCAGTATTTT
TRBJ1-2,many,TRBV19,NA,CASSIRQGLDGYTF,TGTGCCAGTAGTATCAGGCAGGGGCTAGATGGCTACACCTTC
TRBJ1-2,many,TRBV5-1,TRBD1,CASSLGQGAVNGYTF,TGCGCCAGCAGCTTGGGACAGGGGGCCGTAAATGGCTACACCTTC
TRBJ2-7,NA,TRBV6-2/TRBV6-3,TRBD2,CASTPPGLNYEQYF,TGTGCCAGCACGCCGCCGGGACTAAACTACGAGCAGTACTTC
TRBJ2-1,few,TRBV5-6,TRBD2,CASSLGSGGHNEQFF,TGTGCCAGCAGCTTGGGTAGCGGGGGCCACAATGAGCAGTTCTTC
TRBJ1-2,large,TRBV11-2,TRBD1,CASSLAGQLYGYTF,TGTGCCAGCAGCCTAGCGGGACAGCTCTATGGCTACACCTTC
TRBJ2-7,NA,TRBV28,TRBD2,CASLAGKGEQYF,TGTGCCAGTTTAGCGGGAAAGGGGGAGCAGTACTTC
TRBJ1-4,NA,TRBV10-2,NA,CASSDASGTYEKLFF,TGCGCCAGCAGTGATGCTAGCGGGACCTACGAAAAACTGTTTTTT
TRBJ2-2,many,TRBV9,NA,CASSATGFPGELFF,TGTGCCAGCAGCGCAACAGGATTCCCCGGGGAGCTGTTTTTT
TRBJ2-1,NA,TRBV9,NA,CASSVAGNEQVF,TGTGCCAGCAGCGTAGCTGGGAATGAGCAGGTCTTC
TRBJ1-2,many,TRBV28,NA,CAGGGANYGYTF,TGTGCCGGTGGGGGGGCGAACTATGGCTACACCTTC
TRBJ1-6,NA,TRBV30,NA,CAWSVAGPNNSPLHF,TGTGCCTGGAGTGTGGCGGGCCCGAATAATTCACCCCTCCACTTT
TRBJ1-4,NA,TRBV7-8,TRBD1,CASSLDRGNEKLFF,TGTGCCAGCAGCTTAGACAGGGGAAATGAAAAACTGTTTTTT
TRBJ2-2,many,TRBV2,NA,CASSEVQFTGELFF,TGTGCCAGCAGTGAAGTTCAGTTTACCGGGGAGCTGTTTTTT
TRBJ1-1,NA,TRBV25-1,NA,CASSRLGGGTEAFF,TGTGCCAGCAGTAGATTGGGGGGGGGGACTGAAGCTTTCTTT
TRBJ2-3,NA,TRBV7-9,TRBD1,CASSWGQGDTDTQYF,TGTGCTAGCAGCTGGGGACAGGGGGACACAGATACGCAGTATTTT
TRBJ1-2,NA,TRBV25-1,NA,CASRDRSAYGYTF,TGTGCCAGCAGAGATAGGAGTGCCTATGGCTACACCTTC
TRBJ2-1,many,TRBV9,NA,CASSVGGVYNEQFF,TGTGCCAGCAGCGTAGGCGGGGTCTACAATGAGCAGTTCTTC
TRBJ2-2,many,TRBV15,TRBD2,CATSRGPAGVNSGELFF,TGTGCCACCAGCAGGGGCCCAGCGGGAGTCAATTCCGGGGAGCTGTTTTTT
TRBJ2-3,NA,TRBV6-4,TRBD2,CASSVVGGAKDTQYF,TGTGCCAGCAGTGTGGTCGGGGGGGCTAAAGATACGCAGTATTTT
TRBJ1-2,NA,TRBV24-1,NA,CATSGGPNYGYTF,TGTGCCACCAGTGGAGGGCCTAACTATGGCTACACCTTC